This TCR beta chain was identified in a study of blood T cells in healthy people across ages. Study-level points and caveats: The study lacked donor CMV status, which possibly confounded expanded clonotype changes.

Looked up from germline, CDR1 is MNHEY and CDR2 is SMNVEV (reference sequence). The CDR3 has 15 residues. Combining a sample-barcoded 5' primer with a J-beta primer mix, a second PCR ran for roughly 6 to 12 cycles. Each CDR3 protein gets one entry after TCRdb re-called the 5' RACE reads with MiXCR. The table has 750,000 to 950,000 distinct CDR3 sequences, approximately 32% seen once. In regard to this clonotype: Antigen: not known.

These data were also filed under a second study, of T cells of mothers and their children. That paper states: Second-PCR primer M1S introduced sample barcodes and 2-4 random nucleotides.

The sequence derives from a middle-aged woman in good health. The chain is built from TRBV27 and TRBJ2-4; TRBD2 matches 8 bases. The J call could be wrong; TRBJ2-7 is a better fit for the DNA end. The sequencing input was blood. For the CDR3, the DNA is TGTGCCAGCAGCGTCGGGACTAGTCGAACCTACGAGCAGTACTTC. Amino acids: CASSVGTSRTYEQYF.